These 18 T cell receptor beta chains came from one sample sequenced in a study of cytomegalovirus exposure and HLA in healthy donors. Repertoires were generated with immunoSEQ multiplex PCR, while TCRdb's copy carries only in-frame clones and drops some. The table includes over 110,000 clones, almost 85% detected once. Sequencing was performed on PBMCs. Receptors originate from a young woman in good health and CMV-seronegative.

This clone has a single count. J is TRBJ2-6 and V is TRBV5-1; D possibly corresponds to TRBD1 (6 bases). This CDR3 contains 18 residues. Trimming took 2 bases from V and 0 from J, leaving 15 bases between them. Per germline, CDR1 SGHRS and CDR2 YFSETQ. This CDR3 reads CASSFSGHMASGANVLTF. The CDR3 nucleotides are TGCGCCAGCAGCTTCTCGGGACATATGGCCTCTGGGGCCAACGTCCTGACTTTC.

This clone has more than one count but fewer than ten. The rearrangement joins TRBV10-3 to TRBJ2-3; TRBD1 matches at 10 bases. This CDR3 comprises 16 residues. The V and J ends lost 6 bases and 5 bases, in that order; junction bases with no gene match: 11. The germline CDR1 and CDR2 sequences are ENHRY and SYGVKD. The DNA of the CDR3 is TGTGCCATCAGCCTCCGGACAGGGGGGGATGGAGATACGCAGTATTTT. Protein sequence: CAISLRTGGDGDTQYF.

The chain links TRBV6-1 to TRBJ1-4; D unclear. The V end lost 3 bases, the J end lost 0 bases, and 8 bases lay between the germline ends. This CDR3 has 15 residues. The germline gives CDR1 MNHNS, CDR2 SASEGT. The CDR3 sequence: CASSDTGTTNEKLFF. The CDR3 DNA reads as TGTGCCAGCAGTGATACCGGGACAACTAATGAAAAACTGTTTTTT.

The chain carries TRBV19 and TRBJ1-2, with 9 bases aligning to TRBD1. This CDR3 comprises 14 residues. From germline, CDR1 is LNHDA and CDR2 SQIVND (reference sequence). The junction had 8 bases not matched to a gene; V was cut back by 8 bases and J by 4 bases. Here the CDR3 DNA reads TGTGCCAGTTCGGACAGGGGACTACCCTATGGCTACACCTTC. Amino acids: CASSDRGLPYGYTF.

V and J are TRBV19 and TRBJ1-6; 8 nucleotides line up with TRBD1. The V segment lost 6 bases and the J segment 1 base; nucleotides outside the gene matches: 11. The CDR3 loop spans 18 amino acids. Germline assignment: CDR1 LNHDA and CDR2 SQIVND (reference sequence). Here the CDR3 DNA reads TGTGCCAGTAGGAGGGGGCCAGGGGGCAGATCCTATAATTCACCCCTCCACTTT. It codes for CASRRGPGGRSYNSPLHF.

CDR3 nucleotide sequence: TGTGCCAGCAGCGTAGGGGGGAACACTGAAGCTTTCTTT. Its translation: CASSVGGNTEAFF. The chain recombines TRBV6-5 with TRBJ1-1; D is possibly TRBD1 (6 bases). The length of the CDR3 is 13 residues. Looked up from germline, CDR1 is MNHEY and CDR2 is SVGAGI. V dropped 6 bases and J dropped 1 base, with 9 bases sitting between them.

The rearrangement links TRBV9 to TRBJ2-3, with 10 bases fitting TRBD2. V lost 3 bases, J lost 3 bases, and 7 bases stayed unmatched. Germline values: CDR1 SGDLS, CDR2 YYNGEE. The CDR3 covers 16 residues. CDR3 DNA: TGTGCCAGCAGCGCCGAGCGGGGGGGCCAAACAGATACGCAGTATTTT. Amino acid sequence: CASSAERGGQTDTQYF.

CDR3 DNA: TGTGCCAGCAGCCAACATACAGGGTACTCCGAGCAGTACTTC. As protein: CASSQHTGYSEQYF. The V call is TRBV7-9, the J call TRBJ2-7, with D possibly matching TRBD1 (6 bases). The CDR3 is 14 residues long. V lost 5 bases and J lost 6, with 17 bases in between. Germline CDR1 reads SEHNR; CDR2 reads FQNEAQ (reference sequence).

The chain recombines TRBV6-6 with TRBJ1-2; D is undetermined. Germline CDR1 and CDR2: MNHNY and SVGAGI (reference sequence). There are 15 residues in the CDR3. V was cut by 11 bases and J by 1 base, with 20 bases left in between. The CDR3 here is CACSNPGLNNYGYTF. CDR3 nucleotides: TGTGCCTGCTCAAATCCCGGACTAAATAACTATGGCTACACCTTC.

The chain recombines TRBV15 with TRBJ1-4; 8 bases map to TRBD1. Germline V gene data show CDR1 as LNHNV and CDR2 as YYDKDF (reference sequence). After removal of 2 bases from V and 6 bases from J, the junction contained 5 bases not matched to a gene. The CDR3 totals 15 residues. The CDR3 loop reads CATSRTDRVDEKLFF. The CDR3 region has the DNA TGTGCCACCAGCAGAACGGACAGGGTGGATGAAAAACTGTTTTTT.

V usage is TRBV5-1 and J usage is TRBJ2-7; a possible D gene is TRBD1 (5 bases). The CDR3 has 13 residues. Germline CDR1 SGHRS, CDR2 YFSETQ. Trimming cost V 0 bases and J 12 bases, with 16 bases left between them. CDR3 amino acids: CASSLESPRVRYF. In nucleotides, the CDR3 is TGCGCCAGCAGCTTGGAATCTCCCAGGGTACGGTACTTC.

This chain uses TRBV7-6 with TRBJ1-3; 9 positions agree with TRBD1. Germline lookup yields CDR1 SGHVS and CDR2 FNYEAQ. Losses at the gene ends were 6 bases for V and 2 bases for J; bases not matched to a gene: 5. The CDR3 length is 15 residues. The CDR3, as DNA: TGTGCCAGCAGTCCTCGGACAGGGGCTGGAAACACCATATATTTT. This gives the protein CASSPRTGAGNTIYF.

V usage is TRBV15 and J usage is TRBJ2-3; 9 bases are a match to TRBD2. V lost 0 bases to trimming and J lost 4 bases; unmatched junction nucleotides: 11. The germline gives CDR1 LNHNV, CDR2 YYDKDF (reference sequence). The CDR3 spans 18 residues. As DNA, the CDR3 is TGTGCCACCAGCAGAGATTGGCCTCGGCGGGGGGGCCCAGATACGCAGTATTTT. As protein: CATSRDWPRRGGPDTQYF.

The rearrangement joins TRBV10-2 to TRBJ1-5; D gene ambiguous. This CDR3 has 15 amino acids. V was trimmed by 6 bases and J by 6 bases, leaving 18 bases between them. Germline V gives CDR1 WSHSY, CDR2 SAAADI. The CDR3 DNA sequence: TGCGCCAGCAGGTCACCTGGCTTGGGCACTCAGCCCCAGCATTTT. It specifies CASRSPGLGTQPQHF.

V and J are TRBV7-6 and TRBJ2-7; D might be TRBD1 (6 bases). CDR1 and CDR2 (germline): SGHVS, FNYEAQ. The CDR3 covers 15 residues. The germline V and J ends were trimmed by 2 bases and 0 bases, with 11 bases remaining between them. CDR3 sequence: CASSLLQGSSYEQYF. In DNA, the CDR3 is TGTGCCAGCAGCTTATTGCAGGGGAGCTCCTACGAGCAGTACTTC.

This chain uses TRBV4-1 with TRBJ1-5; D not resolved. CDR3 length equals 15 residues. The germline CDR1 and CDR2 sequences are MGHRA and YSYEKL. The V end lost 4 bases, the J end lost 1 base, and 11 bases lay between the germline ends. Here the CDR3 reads CASSPNMGSNQPQHF. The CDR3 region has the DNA TGCGCCAGCAGCCCTAATATGGGCAGCAATCAGCCCCAGCATTTT.

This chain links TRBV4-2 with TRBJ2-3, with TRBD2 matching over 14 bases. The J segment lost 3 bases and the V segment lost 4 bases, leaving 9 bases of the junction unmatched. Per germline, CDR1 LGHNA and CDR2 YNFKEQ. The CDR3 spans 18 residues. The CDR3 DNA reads TGTGCCAGCAGCCGACGGACTAGCGGGGGGCCGGGGACAGATACGCAGTATTTT. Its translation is CASSRRTSGGPGTDTQYF.

CDR3 residues: CASSLSRDTEAFF. The CDR3, as DNA: TGTGCCAGCAGCTTGTCCCGGGACACTGAAGCTTTCTTT. This sequence joins TRBV5-4 and TRBJ1-1; D gene unclear. The germline V gene encodes CDR1 SGHNT and CDR2 YYREEE (reference sequence). Deletions cut 1 base from V and 3 bases from J, with 7 bases between. The length of the CDR3 is 13 residues.